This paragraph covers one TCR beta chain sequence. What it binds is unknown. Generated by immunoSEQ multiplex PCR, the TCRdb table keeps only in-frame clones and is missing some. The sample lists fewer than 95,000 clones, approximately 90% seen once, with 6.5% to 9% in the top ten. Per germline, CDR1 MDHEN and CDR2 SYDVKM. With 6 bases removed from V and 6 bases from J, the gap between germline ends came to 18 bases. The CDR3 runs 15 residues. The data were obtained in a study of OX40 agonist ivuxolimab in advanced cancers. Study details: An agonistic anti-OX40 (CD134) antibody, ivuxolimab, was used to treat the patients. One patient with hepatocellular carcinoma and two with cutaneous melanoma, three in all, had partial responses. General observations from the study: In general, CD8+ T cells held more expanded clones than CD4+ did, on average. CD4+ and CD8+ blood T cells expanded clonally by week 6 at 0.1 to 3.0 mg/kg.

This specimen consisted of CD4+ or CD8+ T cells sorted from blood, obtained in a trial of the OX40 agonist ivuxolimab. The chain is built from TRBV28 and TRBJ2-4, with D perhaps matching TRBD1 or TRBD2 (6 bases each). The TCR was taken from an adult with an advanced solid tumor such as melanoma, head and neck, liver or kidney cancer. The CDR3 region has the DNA TGTGCCAGCAGAGGGGGAGACGGGGAGGTAAACATTCAGTACTTC. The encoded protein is CASRGGDGEVNIQYF.